These T cell receptor beta chains were read from a single sample in a study of blood T cell repertoires in COVID-19. Sequenced by immunoSEQ multiplex PCR; TCRdb stores in-frame clones only, minus some. The table has 75,000 to 95,000 clones, less than 75% seen once. Sequenced: peripheral blood. The receptors were sampled from a woman aged 60-75 years in a cohort sampled during active or convalescent COVID-19. Both conserved end residues are part of each CDR3. A D gene is named only where the DNA matches it firmly. Clone size is given for some rows only: seen once, a few or many times, or a class if the clone is expanded.

V: TRBV6-5; size: NA; D: NA; J: TRBJ1-5; CDR3: CAIRPDGNNQPQHF; DNA: TGTGCCATCCGCCCGGACGGGAACAATCAGCCCCAGCATTTT
V: TRBV3-1/TRBV3-2; size: NA; D: NA; J: TRBJ1-5; CDR3: CASSHSNQPQHF; DNA: TGTGCCAGCAGCCATAGTAATCAGCCCCAGCATTTT
V: TRBV7-6; size: NA; D: TRBD1; J: TRBJ1-3; CDR3: CASSYGTAGNTIYF; DNA: TGTGCCAGCAGCTACGGGACAGCTGGAAACACCATATATTTT
V: TRBV6-9; size: NA; D: TRBD1; J: TRBJ1-6; CDR3: CASSSGTADNSPLHF; DNA: TGTGCCAGCAGTTCCGGGACAGCGGATAATTCACCCCTCCACTTT
V: TRBV30; size: NA; D: NA; J: TRBJ1-3; CDR3: CACADSGNTIYF; DNA: TGTGCCTGTGCAGACTCTGGAAACACCATATATTTT
V: TRBV5-1; size: NA; D: NA; J: TRBJ1-1; CDR3: CASSGAGVPEAFF; DNA: TGCGCCAGCAGCGGAGCGGGGGTGCCTGAAGCTTTCTTT
V: TRBV29-1; size: NA; D: TRBD1; J: TRBJ1-2; CDR3: CSVEFLDRNYGYTF; DNA: TGCAGCGTTGAATTTCTGGACAGGAACTATGGCTACACCTTC
V: TRBV6-2/TRBV6-3; size: NA; D: NA; J: TRBJ2-6; CDR3: CASSYSLSGANVLTF; DNA: TGTGCCAGCAGTTACTCCTTATCTGGGGCCAACGTCCTGACTTTC
V: TRBV7-9; size: once; D: NA; J: TRBJ1-2; CDR3: CASSPGGRTNYGYTF; DNA: TGTGCCAGCAGCCCGGGGGGCAGGACTAACTATGGCTACACCTTC
V: TRBV7-9; size: NA; D: TRBD1; J: TRBJ1-1; CDR3: CASSRQGWAFF; DNA: TGTGCCAGCAGCCGACAGGGTTGGGCTTTCTTT
V: TRBV19; size: NA; D: NA; J: TRBJ1-2; CDR3: CASSIWPDYGYTF; DNA: TGTGCCAGTAGTATATGGCCCGACTATGGCTACACCTTC
V: TRBV28; size: NA; D: NA; J: TRBJ2-7; CDR3: CASSPSTGSSYEQYF; DNA: TGTGCCAGCAGTCCCAGCACAGGGAGCTCCTACGAGCAGTACTTC
V: TRBV27; size: NA; D: NA; J: TRBJ1-1; CDR3: CASSFREDTEAFF; DNA: TGTGCCAGCAGTTTCCGGGAGGACACTGAAGCTTTCTTT
V: TRBV18; size: NA; D: NA; J: TRBJ2-5; CDR3: CASSRDTQETQYF; DNA: TGTGCCAGCTCACGAGACACCCAAGAGACCCAGTACTTC
V: TRBV9; size: NA; D: NA; J: TRBJ2-2; CDR3: CASSAPKGGGLSLNTGELFF; DNA: TGTGCCAGCAGCGCTCCCAAGGGCGGGGGCCTGTCTTTGAACACCGGGGAGCTGTTTTTT
V: TRBV19; size: NA; D: NA; J: TRBJ2-5; CDR3: CASSMGQGKTQYF; DNA: TGTGCCAGTAGTATGGGCCAGGGGAAGACCCAGTACTTC
V: TRBV19; size: NA; D: NA; J: TRBJ2-7; CDR3: CASSIGGGYVYEQYF; DNA: TGTGCCAGTAGTATAGGCGGAGGGTACGTCTACGAGCAGTACTTC
V: TRBV6-2/TRBV6-3; size: NA; D: TRBD2; J: TRBJ2-7; CDR3: CASSYGPWLRGSSYEQYF; DNA: TGTGCCAGCAGTTACGGGCCTTGGTTGCGGGGGAGCTCCTACGAGCAGTACTTC
V: TRBV10-3; size: once; D: TRBD2; J: TRBJ2-1; CDR3: CAISKLAGEQFF; DNA: TGTGCCATCAGTAAACTAGCGGGGGAACAGTTCTTC
V: TRBV7-9; size: NA; D: TRBD1; J: TRBJ1-4; CDR3: CASSLVQGATNEKLFF; DNA: TGTGCCAGCAGCTTAGTACAGGGGGCAACTAATGAAAAACTGTTTTTT
V: TRBV5-1; size: NA; D: NA; J: TRBJ2-7; CDR3: CASSLVRTEQYF; DNA: TGCGCCAGCAGCTTGGTGCGAACCGAGCAGTACTTC
V: TRBV7-2; size: NA; D: NA; J: TRBJ2-2; CDR3: CASSPVISGELFF; DNA: TGTGCCAGCAGCCCAGTTATTTCCGGGGAGCTGTTTTTT
V: TRBV3-1/TRBV3-2; size: few; D: NA; J: TRBJ1-6; CDR3: CASSQPQGRSYNSPLHF; DNA: TGTGCCAGCAGCCAACCCCAGGGGCGCTCCTATAATTCACCCCTCCACTTT
V: TRBV11-2; size: NA; D: NA; J: TRBJ2-7; CDR3: CASSLDPTYEQYF; DNA: TGTGCCAGCAGCTTAGACCCCACCTACGAGCAGTACTTC
V: TRBV28; size: NA; D: NA; J: TRBJ1-4; CDR3: CASSLSGRGSEKLFF; DNA: TGTGCCAGCAGTTTATCGGGCAGGGGAAGTGAAAAACTGTTTTTT
V: TRBV19; size: NA; D: TRBD2; J: TRBJ2-3; CDR3: CASSKGWASGTSTDTQYF; DNA: TGTGCCAGTAGTAAGGGGTGGGCTAGCGGTACCAGCACAGATACGCAGTATTTT
V: TRBV5-1; size: NA; D: NA; J: TRBJ1-1; CDR3: CASSFGGMNTEAFF; DNA: TGCGCCAGCAGCTTCGGGGGGATGAACACTGAAGCTTTCTTT
V: TRBV18; size: NA; D: TRBD1; J: TRBJ2-1; CDR3: CASSTQGAGNEQFF; DNA: TGTGCCAGCTCAACACAGGGGGCAGGCAATGAGCAGTTCTTC
V: TRBV11-2; size: NA; D: NA; J: TRBJ2-7; CDR3: CASEGRGRRGHQYYEQYF; DNA: TGTGCCAGCGAGGGCAGGGGTCGTCGTGGGCATCAGTATTACGAGCAGTACTTC
V: TRBV6-5; size: NA; D: NA; J: TRBJ2-7; CDR3: CASTMAGGTYEQYF; DNA: TGTGCCAGCACAATGGCAGGGGGGACTTACGAGCAGTACTTC
V: TRBV7-9; size: NA; D: NA; J: TRBJ1-4; CDR3: CASGSGGEKLFF; DNA: TGTGCCAGCGGCAGCGGGGGTGAAAAACTGTTTTTT
V: TRBV18; size: NA; D: NA; J: TRBJ2-1; CDR3: CASSPGGPVTEQFF; DNA: TGTGCCAGCTCACCCGGGGGGCCCGTCACTGAGCAGTTCTTC
V: TRBV19; size: many; D: TRBD1; J: TRBJ1-2; CDR3: CASTPMGGGTANYGYTF; DNA: TGTGCCAGTACCCCAATGGGGGGTGGGACAGCTAACTATGGCTACACCTTC
V: TRBV10-3; size: NA; D: NA; J: TRBJ1-5; CDR3: CAISEPRGGDNQPQHF; DNA: TGTGCCATCAGTGAGCCCAGAGGAGGCGACAATCAGCCCCAGCATTTT
V: TRBV6-6; size: NA; D: NA; J: TRBJ2-7; CDR3: CASPGAPRDEQYF; DNA: TGTGCCAGCCCAGGGGCGCCTCGAGACGAGCAGTACTTC
V: TRBV19; size: NA; D: TRBD2; J: TRBJ2-1; CDR3: CASTTIGTSGDNEQFF; DNA: TGTGCCAGTACCACCATCGGGACTAGCGGGGACAATGAGCAGTTCTTC
V: TRBV6-5; size: NA; D: TRBD2; J: TRBJ2-7; CDR3: CASSIQRGPYEQYF; DNA: TGTGCCAGCAGTATCCAGCGGGGTCCCTACGAGCAGTACTTC
V: TRBV18; size: NA; D: TRBD1; J: TRBJ2-7; CDR3: CASSPTWDRAEQYF; DNA: TGTGCCAGCTCACCAACTTGGGACAGGGCCGAGCAGTACTTC
V: TRBV6-6; size: NA; D: TRBD1; J: TRBJ1-2; CDR3: CASSLGTGDGYTF; DNA: TGTGCCAGCAGTTTAGGGACAGGGGATGGCTACACCTTC
V: TRBV7-2; size: NA; D: NA; J: TRBJ2-3; CDR3: CASSLAAPPTDTQYF; DNA: TGTGCCAGCAGCTTAGCAGCTCCACCGACAGATACGCAGTATTTT
V: TRBV7-2; size: NA; D: NA; J: TRBJ1-3; CDR3: CASSLGVTSGNTIYF; DNA: TGTGCCAGCAGCTTAGGTGTGACTTCTGGAAACACCATATATTTT
V: TRBV5-1; size: NA; D: NA; J: TRBJ1-2; CDR3: CASSLGEIYGYTF; DNA: TGCGCCAGCAGCTTGGGAGAGATCTATGGCTACACCTTC
V: TRBV5-4; size: few; D: NA; J: TRBJ2-7; CDR3: CASSSTGRYEQYF; DNA: TGTGCCAGCAGTTCGACAGGGAGGTACGAGCAGTACTTC
V: TRBV9; size: few; D: TRBD1; J: TRBJ2-6; CDR3: CASSPRDSSGLSPSGANVLTF; DNA: TGTGCCAGCAGCCCCCGGGACAGTTCTGGCCTCTCCCCTAGCGGGGCCAACGTCCTGACTTTC
V: TRBV5-1; size: many; D: TRBD2; J: TRBJ2-7; CDR3: CASGSSGKYEQYF; DNA: TGCGCCAGCGGTAGTAGCGGGAAATACGAGCAGTACTTC
V: TRBV14; size: few; D: NA; J: TRBJ2-5; CDR3: CASSQGRGWETQYF; DNA: TGTGCCAGCAGCCAAGGAAGGGGATGGGAGACCCAGTACTTC
V: TRBV4-2; size: NA; D: NA; J: TRBJ1-6; CDR3: CASTGQIDSPLHF; DNA: TGTGCCAGCACGGGGCAAATTGATTCACCCCTCCACTTT
V: TRBV7-9; size: NA; D: NA; J: TRBJ1-1; CDR3: CASSLARNMNTEAFF; DNA: TGTGCCAGCAGCTTAGCGCGGAATATGAACACTGAAGCTTTCTTT
V: TRBV9; size: NA; D: TRBD1; J: TRBJ2-3; CDR3: CASSTTGGSTDTQYF; DNA: TGTGCCAGCAGTACGACAGGGGGAAGCACAGATACGCAGTATTTT
V: TRBV4-3; size: many; D: NA; J: TRBJ2-6; CDR3: CASSQEGDPFSGANVLTF; DNA: TGCGCCAGCAGCCAAGAAGGGGATCCCTTCTCTGGGGCCAACGTCCTGACTTTC
V: TRBV3-1/TRBV3-2; size: many; D: NA; J: TRBJ1-6; CDR3: CASSSTGNSPLHF; DNA: TGTGCCAGCAGTTCCACAGGGAATTCACCCCTCCACTTT
V: TRBV6-2/TRBV6-3; size: NA; D: TRBD1; J: TRBJ1-5; CDR3: CASSRTGVQPQHF; DNA: TGTGCCAGCAGTCGGACAGGGGTTCAGCCCCAGCATTTT
V: TRBV7-9; size: NA; D: NA; J: TRBJ1-2; CDR3: CASSVGQSNYGYTF; DNA: TGTGCCAGCAGCGTAGGACAGAGTAACTATGGCTACACCTTC
V: TRBV18; size: NA; D: TRBD1; J: TRBJ1-5; CDR3: CASSPVRQGAGGNQPQHF; DNA: TGTGCCAGCTCGCCCGTAAGACAGGGGGCGGGTGGCAATCAGCCCCAGCATTTT
V: TRBV20-1; size: NA; D: TRBD1; J: TRBJ2-1; CDR3: CSADRVNEQFF; DNA: TGCAGTGCTGACAGGGTCAATGAGCAGTTCTTC
V: TRBV7-9; size: NA; D: NA; J: TRBJ2-2; CDR3: CASSSNVASGELFF; DNA: TGTGCCAGCAGCTCGAATGTAGCTTCCGGGGAGCTGTTTTTT
V: TRBV5-1; size: few; D: NA; J: TRBJ2-5; CDR3: CASSQTSRETQYF; DNA: TGCGCCAGCAGCCAAACTAGCAGGGAGACCCAGTACTTC
V: TRBV9; size: NA; D: NA; J: TRBJ2-2; CDR3: CASSVGSRGGNTGELFF; DNA: TGTGCCAGCAGCGTAGGATCTAGGGGTGGGAACACCGGGGAGCTGTTTTTT
V: TRBV11-2; size: once; D: NA; J: TRBJ2-7; CDR3: CASSHPRGEQYF; DNA: TGTGCCAGCAGCCATCCCAGGGGCGAGCAGTACTTC
V: TRBV5-4; size: NA; D: TRBD1; J: TRBJ2-7; CDR3: CASSLGGRDSSYEQYF; DNA: TGTGCCAGCAGCTTGGGGGGCCGGGACAGCTCCTACGAGCAGTACTTC